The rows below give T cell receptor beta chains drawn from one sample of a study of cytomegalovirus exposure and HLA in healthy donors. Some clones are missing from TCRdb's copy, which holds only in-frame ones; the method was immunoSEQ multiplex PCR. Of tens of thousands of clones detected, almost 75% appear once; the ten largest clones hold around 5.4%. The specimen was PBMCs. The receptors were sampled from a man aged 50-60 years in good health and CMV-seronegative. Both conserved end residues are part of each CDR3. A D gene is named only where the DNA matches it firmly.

CDR3: CASSYLSTGDSPLHF; length: 15; D: .; J: TRBJ1-6; V: TRBV6-5
CDR3: CASSLRQGTSNQPQHF; length: 16; D: TRBD1; J: TRBJ1-5; V: TRBV7-2
CDR3: CASKHYPSYEQYF; length: 13; D: .; J: TRBJ2-7; V: TRBV10-2
CDR3: CASSQRQAVGYTF; length: 13; D: .; J: TRBJ1-2; V: TRBV14
CDR3: CASRDLTSGEIEQYF; length: 15; D: TRBD2; J: TRBJ2-7; V: TRBV6-5
CDR3: CASSFEPGAGNTIYF; length: 15; D: .; J: TRBJ1-3; V: TRBV13
CDR3: CASSYPGAGDNEQFF; length: 15; D: TRBD2; J: TRBJ2-1; V: TRBV6-6
CDR3: CASSSAGTGSYEQYF; length: 15; D: TRBD1; J: TRBJ2-7; V: TRBV13
CDR3: CGGGQGRGELFF; length: 12; D: TRBD1; J: TRBJ2-2; V: TRBV29-1
CDR3: CASSYGERYEQYF; length: 13; D: .; J: TRBJ2-7; V: TRBV6-5
CDR3: CASSLTGTGYEKLFF; length: 15; D: TRBD1; J: TRBJ1-4; V: TRBV6-5
CDR3: CASSSRQGWAGELFF; length: 15; D: TRBD1; J: TRBJ2-2; V: TRBV19
CDR3: CASSEARLETQYF; length: 13; D: .; J: TRBJ2-5; V: TRBV6-1
CDR3: CASSGGQGEETQYF; length: 14; D: TRBD1; J: TRBJ2-5; V: TRBV2
CDR3: CAWDTTGAQPQHF; length: 13; D: TRBD1; J: TRBJ1-5; V: TRBV30
CDR3: CASITSRGTDTQYF; length: 14; D: .; J: TRBJ2-3; V: TRBV6-1
CDR3: CATCQGITGTDTQYF; length: 15; D: .; J: TRBJ2-3; V: TRBV15
CDR3: CASSSGTGGTDTQYF; length: 15; D: TRBD1; J: TRBJ2-3; V: TRBV5-6
CDR3: CASSPPTGADTIYF; length: 14; D: .; J: TRBJ1-3; V: TRBV18
CDR3: CASSVGAVPYNEQFF; length: 15; D: .; J: TRBJ2-1; V: TRBV9
CDR3: CASEAPLNYGYTF; length: 13; D: .; J: TRBJ1-2; V: TRBV21-1
CDR3: CASSLSGGNNNEQFF; length: 15; D: TRBD2; J: TRBJ2-1; V: TRBV6-4
CDR3: CASSQEVSGGARISSGNTIYF; length: 21; D: .; J: TRBJ1-3; V: TRBV4-2
CDR3: CASSPERGGWNNEQFF; length: 16; D: TRBD2; J: TRBJ2-1; V: TRBV7-9